A selection of T cell receptor beta chains follows, all from one sample in a study of CD8+ T cells in alopecia areata. Some clones are missing from TCRdb's copy, which holds only in-frame ones; the method was immunoSEQ multiplex PCR. This table has 250,000 to 300,000 clones, roughly 50% appearing once. Sequencing used CD4+ T cells sorted from blood, obtained at week 24, from a patient treated with tofacitinib. All receptors come from a human donor with alopecia areata. CDR3s include the opening cysteine and the closing phenylalanine or tryptophan. A D gene is named only where the DNA matches it firmly. Size is omitted from some rows. Given values are once, few, many or a class for expanded clones.

V: TRBV28; J: TRBJ1-2; length: 15; size: -; D: -; DNA: TGTGCCAGCAGTTCGCACAGCCAGGGAGGGTATGGCTACACCTTC; CDR3: CASSSHSQGGYGYTF
V: TRBV29-1; J: TRBJ1-4; length: 12; size: -; D: -; DNA: TGCAGCGTTACGGAGTATAATGAAAAACTGTTTTTT; CDR3: CSVTEYNEKLFF
V: TRBV6-1; J: TRBJ1-1; length: 15; size: -; D: -; DNA: TGTGCCAGCAGTGAAGCCCCAGGGCGGTACACTGAAGCTTTCTTT; CDR3: CASSEAPGRYTEAFF
V: TRBV5-1; J: TRBJ2-3; length: 15; size: -; D: TRBD2; DNA: TGCGCCAGCAGCTTGGAAGCGGGGGGGCCAGATACGCAGTATTTT; CDR3: CASSLEAGGPDTQYF
V: TRBV6-6; J: TRBJ1-5; length: 16; size: -; D: TRBD1; DNA: TGTGCCAGCAGGACGGGACAGGGGTCCTTCAATCAGCCCCAGCATTTT; CDR3: CASRTGQGSFNQPQHF
V: TRBV28; J: TRBJ1-1; length: 14; size: -; D: -; DNA: TGTGCCAGCAGTTCCGATCTGACGAGCACTGAAGCTTTCTTT; CDR3: CASSSDLTSTEAFF
V: TRBV6-6; J: TRBJ2-5; length: 11; size: -; D: -; DNA: TGTGCCAGCAGTTACTCTGAGACCCAGTACTTC; CDR3: CASSYSETQYF
V: TRBV30; J: TRBJ1-5; length: 14; size: -; D: -; DNA: TGTGCCTGGAGTGTGCGCAGGAGGGATCAGCCCCAGCATTTT; CDR3: CAWSVRRRDQPQHF
V: TRBV23-1; J: TRBJ1-5; length: 11; size: few; D: -; DNA: TGCGCCAGCAGCTGGTTTCAGCCCCAGCATTTT; CDR3: CASSWFQPQHF
V: TRBV5-4; J: TRBJ2-1; length: 15; size: once; D: TRBD2; DNA: TGTGCCAGCAGCTCTACTGGCGGGGGGTACAATGAGCAGTTCTTC; CDR3: CASSSTGGGYNEQFF
V: TRBV19; J: TRBJ2-1; length: 13; size: few; D: TRBD2; DNA: TGTGCCAGTAGTTCGGGGGAGGGCGATGAGCAGTTCTTC; CDR3: CASSSGEGDEQFF
V: TRBV2; J: TRBJ1-1; length: 13; size: few; D: TRBD1; DNA: TGTGCCAGCAGTGAGGGACTCGGGGGACAGCCACTTTTT; CDR3: CASSEGLGGQPLF
V: TRBV27; J: TRBJ1-5; length: 14; size: once; D: TRBD1; DNA: TGTGCCAGCAGTCGGACAGGGATGTATCAGCCCCAGCATTTT; CDR3: CASSRTGMYQPQHF
V: TRBV29-1; J: TRBJ2-5; length: 18; size: few; D: TRBD2; DNA: TGCAGCGTGCCTCGACGTCCCTCTAGCGGGGTGTACCAAGAGACCCAGTACTTC; CDR3: CSVPRRPSSGVYQETQYF
V: TRBV5-1; J: TRBJ2-5; length: 14; size: once; D: -; DNA: TGCGCCAGCAGCTTGGGGGCTGAACAAGAGACCCAGTACTTC; CDR3: CASSLGAEQETQYF
V: TRBV9; J: TRBJ1-5; length: 14; size: -; D: -; DNA: TGTGCCAGCAGCGCGACCGATACCGAAAGGCCCCAGCATTTT; CDR3: CASSATDTERPQHF
V: TRBV6-6; J: TRBJ1-6; length: 14; size: few; D: TRBD1; DNA: TGTGCCAGCAGTTCGACAGGGCACAATTCACCCCTCCACTTT; CDR3: CASSSTGHNSPLHF
V: TRBV30; J: TRBJ1-6; length: 11; size: -; D: -; DNA: TGTGCCTGGAGTTTCGGGGAAAGGGCTCTCTTT; CDR3: CAWSFGERALF
V: TRBV6-1; J: TRBJ1-4; length: 15; size: -; D: TRBD1; DNA: TGTGCCAGCACTCCAGCGGGACAGGGTCCGGGAAAACTGTTTTTT; CDR3: CASTPAGQGPGKLFF
V: TRBV5-1; J: TRBJ2-5; length: 14; size: -; D: -; DNA: TGCGCCAGCAGACGGCGGGCGAAACAAGAGACCCAGTACTTC; CDR3: CASRRRAKQETQYF
V: TRBV29-1; J: TRBJ1-5; length: 12; size: few; D: TRBD1; DNA: TGCAGCGCGGGACAGGCAGATCAGCCCCAGCATTTT; CDR3: CSAGQADQPQHF
V: TRBV19; J: TRBJ2-3; length: 15; size: few; D: -; DNA: TGTGCCAGTAGTATGTCCCACAGGCTGTCAGATACGCAGTATTTT; CDR3: CASSMSHRLSDTQYF
V: TRBV4-3; J: TRBJ1-2; length: 16; size: -; D: TRBD1; DNA: TGCGCCAGCAGCCAAGATTTGACAGGGGGCATTGGTGGCTACACCTTC; CDR3: CASSQDLTGGIGGYTF
V: TRBV2; J: TRBJ2-3; length: 16; size: -; D: -; DNA: TGTGCCAGCAGCCGGGGACGGGACCGACTCACAGATACGCAGTATTTT; CDR3: CASSRGRDRLTDTQYF
V: TRBV28; J: TRBJ2-1; length: 14; size: once; D: TRBD1; DNA: TGTGCCAGCAGATCATATGACAGGGATAATGAGCAGTTCTTC; CDR3: CASRSYDRDNEQFF
V: TRBV6-5; J: TRBJ2-1; length: 11; size: -; D: -; DNA: TGTGCCAGCATTCAGAGGAATGAGCAGTTCTTC; CDR3: CASIQRNEQFF
V: TRBV2; J: TRBJ2-2; length: 14; size: -; D: -; DNA: TGTGCCAGCAGTCTATCGCCCTGGGACCGGGAGCTGTTTTTT; CDR3: CASSLSPWDRELFF
V: TRBV7-9; J: TRBJ2-7; length: 14; size: few; D: -; DNA: TGTGCCAGCAGCTTAGGCAGGGCAATGACCGAGCAGTACTTC; CDR3: CASSLGRAMTEQYF
V: TRBV30; J: TRBJ2-2; length: 15; size: -; D: TRBD1; DNA: TGTGCCTCGAACCCCGGGACAGCGAACACCGGGGAGCTGTTTTTT; CDR3: CASNPGTANTGELFF
V: TRBV2; J: TRBJ2-7; length: 12; size: -; D: -; DNA: TGTGCCAGCCGAGAATTTGGGACTGAGGAGTACTTC; CDR3: CASREFGTEEYF
V: TRBV25-1; J: TRBJ2-3; length: 14; size: -; D: TRBD2; DNA: TGTGCCAGCCGGACTAGCGGGGGAACAGATACGCAGTATTTT; CDR3: CASRTSGGTDTQYF
V: TRBV30; J: TRBJ1-2; length: 12; size: -; D: -; DNA: TGTGCCTGGAGCGTACGACGGTATGGCTACACCTTC; CDR3: CAWSVRRYGYTF
V: TRBV28; J: TRBJ2-7; length: 20; size: -; D: -; DNA: TGTGCCAGCAGTTTACGATCCTTACAACGGAGGGGCAGGGGGACCTACGAGCAGTACTTC; CDR3: CASSLRSLQRRGRGTYEQYF
V: TRBV7-3; J: TRBJ2-2; length: 16; size: few; D: TRBD2; DNA: TGTGCCAGCAGCGCAAGCGGGGGACCTAACACCGGGGAGCTGTTTTTT; CDR3: CASSASGGPNTGELFF
V: TRBV11-1; J: TRBJ1-2; length: 11; size: -; D: -; DNA: TGTGCCAGCAGCTTTGGGGAAGGCTACACCTTC; CDR3: CASSFGEGYTF
V: TRBV4-1; J: TRBJ2-2; length: 15; size: -; D: TRBD1; DNA: TGCGCCAGCAGCCAAGAGGGACAGGTCACCGGGGAGCTGTTTTTT; CDR3: CASSQEGQVTGELFF
V: TRBV5-1; J: TRBJ1-2; length: 15; size: -; D: -; DNA: TGCGCCAGCAGCTTGGCCGGTACGGCGAACTATGGCTACACCTTC; CDR3: CASSLAGTANYGYTF
V: TRBV4-3; J: TRBJ1-5; length: 14; size: -; D: -; DNA: TGCGCCAGCAGCCAAGAGATGGGGGTCGGACCCCAGCATTTT; CDR3: CASSQEMGVGPQHF
V: TRBV4-2; J: TRBJ2-3; length: 15; size: -; D: TRBD2; DNA: TGTGCCAGCAGCCAAGATACGATAGCGGGAGATACGCAGTATTTT; CDR3: CASSQDTIAGDTQYF
V: TRBV29-1; J: TRBJ1-2; length: 13; size: -; D: -; DNA: TGCAGCGTCGTCAACAGGAAAACCCGTGGCTACACCTTC; CDR3: CSVVNRKTRGYTF
V: TRBV30; J: TRBJ1-3; length: 12; size: -; D: TRBD1; DNA: TGTGCCTTGACAGGGTCTGGAAACACCATATATTTT; CDR3: CALTGSGNTIYF
V: TRBV6-5; J: TRBJ1-5; length: 14; size: -; D: -; DNA: TGTGCCAGCAGTTACGATAGGCGCAATCAGCCCCAGCATTTT; CDR3: CASSYDRRNQPQHF
V: TRBV19; J: TRBJ1-5; length: 15; size: -; D: TRBD1; DNA: TGTGCCAGTAGTAGCCAGGGGGTTAGCAATCAGCCCCAGCATTTT; CDR3: CASSSQGVSNQPQHF
V: TRBV29-1; J: TRBJ2-3; length: 14; size: few; D: TRBD1; DNA: TGCAGCGTTGGTAGGACAGGGGCTACAGATACGCAGTATTTT; CDR3: CSVGRTGATDTQYF
V: TRBV4-2; J: TRBJ2-4; length: 13; size: -; D: TRBD1; DNA: TGTGCCAGCAGCCCCCTAGGGGGCGACATTCAGTACTTC; CDR3: CASSPLGGDIQYF